These 7 T cell receptor beta chains came from one sample sequenced in a study of cytotoxic CD8 clonotypes in ibrutinib-treated CLL. TCRdb's table, derived via immunoSEQ multiplex PCR, lists solely in-frame clones and lacks some. This table has approximately 340,000 clones, roughly 71% appearing once. The sequencing here drew on PBMCs, taken after 36 months of ibrutinib treatment. The receptor set was obtained from a human donor with chronic lymphocytic leukemia.

V is TRBV19 and J is TRBJ1-2, with D perhaps TRBD1 (5 bases). Per germline, CDR1 LNHDA and CDR2 SQIVND (reference sequence). The V end lost 7 bases, the J end lost 7 bases, and 22 bases lay between the germline ends. The CDR3 is made up of 15 amino acids. The CDR3: CASTTEYVRGGGYTF. The CDR3 bases are TGTGCCAGTACCACAGAGTATGTAAGGGGAGGTGGCTACACCTTC.

The chain has TRBV27 and TRBJ2-7; the D gene is possibly TRBD2 (7 bases). CDR1 and CDR2 from the germline V gene are MNHEY and SMNVEV (reference sequence). The CDR3 is 15 residues long. CDR3 sequence: CATSPLGGAHYEQYF. In DNA, the CDR3 is TGTGCTACCAGTCCCTTGGGGGGGGCCCACTACGAGCAGTACTTC.

This clone was counted between two and nine times. Other DNA sequences of this sample code for an identical CDR3. This chain connects TRBV7-2 to TRBJ2-7, with D hard to call. V was pared by 3 bases and J by 0 bases, with 6 bases between. Germline CDR1 reads SGHTA; CDR2 reads FQGNSA. This CDR3 contains 13 residues. The CDR3 is CASSFGGSYEQYF. The DNA of the CDR3 is TGTGCCAGCAGCTTTGGCGGCTCCTACGAGCAGTACTTC. Based on the CDR3 plus reference TRBV7-2 and TRBJ2-7, the full variable domain is GAGVSQSPSNKVTEKGKDVELRCDPISGHTALYWYRQSLGQGLEFLIYFQGNSAPDKSGLPSDRFSAERTGGSVSTLTIQRTQQEDSAVYLCASSFGGSYEQYFGPGTRLTVT.

This clone was observed once. The chain has TRBV18 and TRBJ2-7; tentatively, D is TRBD1 (6 bases). Germline V lookup: CDR1 KGHSH, CDR2 LQKENI. This CDR3 has 13 amino acids. Trimming removed 3 bases at V and 3 bases at J, with 9 bases between. In DNA form, the CDR3 reads TGTGCCAGCTCACCGAGACAGGACTACGAGCAGTACTTC. It codes for CASSPRQDYEQYF.

The chain has TRBV7-6 and TRBJ2-7; the match to TRBD2 covers 7 bases. This CDR3 comprises 15 residues. J gave up 2 bases and V 1 base, and 5 bases lay outside the gene matches. Germline V gene lookup returns CDR1 SGHVS and CDR2 FNYEAQ. DNA for the CDR3: TGTGCCAGCAGCTTAGGAGCGGGGCGAACCTACGAGCAGTACTTC. Protein sequence: CASSLGAGRTYEQYF.

This rearrangement joins TRBV15 to TRBJ1-4, with a possible D match to TRBD1 (6 bases). CDR3 length equals 12 residues. The V end lost 9 bases, the J end lost 1 base, and 6 bases lay between the germline ends. The germline gives CDR1 LNHNV, CDR2 YYDKDF (reference sequence). The chain's CDR3 is CATQGTNEKLFF. In DNA form, the CDR3 reads TGTGCCACACAGGGAACTAATGAAAAACTGTTTTTT. Variable domain in full (rest from reference TRBV15 and TRBJ1-4): DAMVIQNPRYQVTQFGKPVTLSCSQTLNHNVMYWYQQKSSQAPKLLFHYYDKDFNNEADTPDNFQSRRPNTSFCFLDIRSPGLGDTAMYLCATQGTNEKLFFGSGTQLSVL.

This clone has more than one count but fewer than ten. Other DNA sequences in this sample translate to the same CDR3. CDR3 DNA: TGTGCCAGCAGCGGCAGGGGGCAGAATCAGCCCCAGCATTTT. As protein: CASSGRGQNQPQHF. The chain employs TRBV7-2 and TRBJ1-5, with 8 nucleotides matching TRBD1. Looked up from germline, CDR1 is SGHTA and CDR2 is FQGNSA. With 5 bases clipped from V and 4 bases from J, the junction kept 4 bases outside the gene matches. The CDR3 extends over 14 amino acids.